The 17 T cell receptor beta chains listed next were all sequenced from one sample in a study of post-analysis software for immune sequencing data (dated by TCRdb to between 2015 and 2017). General findings and caveats noted by the study authors: Patients showed significantly higher frequencies than controls for 4 or 5 TRBV segments, among them TRBV5-6, TRBV5-1 and TRBV20-1.

The antigens these receptors bind are not known. Library preparation employed PCR. TCRdb names Illumina HiSeq 2500 as the instrument used. Unique molecular identifiers were incorporated into TCR beta cDNA libraries to reduce PCR and sequencing biases. Using fastp at Q25 and MiXCR, TCRdb reprocessed the public reads and kept productive beta chains. Each entry merges the rows of one CDR3 protein and shows their most common DNA and genes. Across this sample there are around 400,000 distinct CDR3 sequences, with approximately 38% seen only once. The top ten constitute 13% of the sample. Sequencing was done on a sample of blood. These receptors all stem from a girl between 10 and 17 years old with multiple sclerosis.

This clonotype showed up just a few times. V usage is TRBV5-1 and J usage is TRBJ1-4, with a weak D call TRBD1 (6 bases). Germline assignment: CDR1 SGHRS and CDR2 YFSETQ. V gave up 2 bases and J gave up 8 bases, with 16 bases separating them. CDR3 length: 15 residues. The CDR3 DNA reads TGCGCCAGCAGCTTAATCGGGCAGGGGACGGAAAAACTGTTTTTT. Translating it yields CASSLIGQGTEKLFF.

About this clonotype itself: Germline and junction disagree at one end, which may indicate a read error. This sequence joins TRBV28 and TRBJ2-7; 12 bases map to TRBD2. Per the germline V gene, CDR1 is MDHEN and CDR2 is SYDVKM. The CDR3 is 16 residues long. This CDR3 is CVSSRLAGGQSYEQYF. CDR3 sequence (DNA): TGTGTCAGCAGCCGGCTAGCGGGAGGGCAATCCTACGAGCAGTACTTC.

The J gene is TRBJ1-1, the V gene TRBV21-1; TRBD1, as called in the table, went unchecked against the DNA. TRBV21-1 is termed a pseudogene. The CDR3 contains 20 residues. In DNA, the CDR3 is TGTGCCAGCAGCAAAGCGCTTTCGGGACCCCCAGTTGGTCCGAACACTGAAGCTTTCTTT. Translated: CASSKALSGPPVGPNTEAFF.

This clonotype was found a few times. The chain recombines TRBV4-2 with TRBJ1-2; D might be TRBD1 (5 bases). V gave up 0 bases and J gave up 3 bases, with 8 bases separating them. The CDR3 runs to 14 residues. Germline CDR1 is LGHNA and CDR2 is YNFKEQ. The CDR3 region has the DNA TGTGCCAGCAGCCAAGATGGGGGGGACTATGGCTACACCTTC. Translating it yields CASSQDGGDYGYTF.

This CDR3 is CASSYSELGAQETQYF. The CDR3, as DNA: TGTGCCAGCAGTTACTCTGAGCTAGGGGCCCAAGAGACCCAGTACTTC. The chain employs TRBV6-6 and TRBJ2-5; D is possibly TRBD1 (5 bases). V lost 0 bases, J lost 1 base, and 12 bases lay in between. From germline, CDR1 is MNHNY and CDR2 SVGAGI (reference sequence). CDR3 size: 16 residues.

This rearrangement joins TRBV7-2 to TRBJ2-5; 8 positions agree with TRBD2. There are 16 residues in the CDR3. Germline V gives CDR1 SGHTA, CDR2 FQGNSA. The V and J ends lost 6 bases and 4 bases, in that order; junction bases with no gene match: 13. In DNA form, the CDR3 reads TGTGCCAGCAGTCCTGATCCGGGGGGGCCGGGAGAGACCCAGTACTTC. This encodes CASSPDPGGPGETQYF.

This clonotype has more than one count but fewer than ten. The chain links TRBV5-1 to TRBJ2-1; 7 bases are shared with TRBD1. Germline-derived CDR1 and CDR2 are SGHRS and YFSETQ. CDR3 length equals 14 residues. Trimming cost V 5 bases and J 6 bases; bases outside gene matches: 8. The CDR3 bases are TGCGCCAGCAGGACCGGGACAGCTAGCAATGAGCAGTTCTTC. Residues: CASRTGTASNEQFF.

The gene calls are TRBV12-3 or TRBV12-4 and TRBJ2-7; D gene unclear. This CDR3 region has 12 residues. V was clipped by 2 bases and J by 7 bases, with 9 bases between them. The CDR3 protein is CASSLFREEQYF. The CDR3 DNA is TGTGCCAGCAGTTTATTTAGGGAAGAGCAGTACTTC.

This chain links TRBV12-3 or TRBV12-4 with TRBJ2-5; no clear D. Deletions cut 7 bases from V and 0 bases from J, with 15 bases between. The length of the CDR3 is 15 residues. The CDR3 sequence: CASMPRAVYQETQYF. CDR3 nucleotides: TGTGCCAGCATGCCCCGGGCAGTGTACCAAGAGACCCAGTACTTC.

The chain couples TRBV12-3 or TRBV12-4 to TRBJ2-3, with TRBD2 matching over 14 bases. V dropped 6 bases and J dropped 5; count of bases not matched to a gene: 4. This CDR3 is 15 amino acids long. CDR3 coding DNA: TGTGCCAGCAGCGACGGGACTAGCGGGGGAGATACGCAGTATTTT. Its protein is CASSDGTSGGDTQYF.

The chain joins TRBV6-2 or TRBV6-3 to TRBJ2-7; D possibly matches TRBD1 or TRBD2 (5 bases each). The CDR3 length is 14 residues. Germline V gene lookup returns CDR1 MNHEY and CDR2 SVGEGT. Trimming stripped 3 bases from V and 2 bases from J, with 11 bases between. For the CDR3, the DNA is TGTGCCAGCAGTTATATGAGGGGAACCTACGAGCAGTACTTC. It translates to CASSYMRGTYEQYF.

This clonotype was observed a handful of times. The chain is built from TRBV4-1 and TRBJ2-7, with TRBD2 identical over 8 bases. Germline CDR1 reads MGHRA; CDR2 reads YSYEKL. The CDR3 is 15 amino acids. J gave up 7 bases and V 4 bases, and 12 bases lay outside the gene matches. CDR3 coding DNA: TGCGCCAGCAGCCGCCCGGGACTAGTCTCGGGGGAGCAGTACTTC. This codes for CASSRPGLVSGEQYF.

This clonotype has a handful of counts. The chain combines TRBV7-2 with TRBJ1-2; D is ambiguous. CDR3 length: 14 residues. V lost 5 bases and J 1 base, leaving 11 bases between the germline ends. Per germline, CDR1 SGHTA and CDR2 FQGNSA. The CDR3 sequence: CASSLSADNYGYTF. CDR3 sequence (DNA): TGTGCCAGCAGCCTCTCGGCCGATAACTATGGCTACACCTTC.

V is TRBV20-1 and J is TRBJ2-7, with 7 bases that match TRBD2. J gave up 3 bases and V 2 bases, and 7 bases lay outside the gene matches. The CDR3 is made up of 14 amino acids. Germline assignment: CDR1 DFQATT and CDR2 SNEGSKA (reference sequence). CDR3 in DNA: TGCAGTGCTAGAAAGAGCGGGGTATTCTACGAGCAGTACTTC. Its translation is CSARKSGVFYEQYF.

This clonotype was seen a few times. V and J are TRBV11-2 and TRBJ2-7, with 9 bases matching TRBD1. The tail of the sequence fits TRBJ2-5 better, so the J call may be wrong. Germline V gene sequence: CDR1 SGHAT, CDR2 FQNNGV. CDR3 length: 18 amino acids. CDR3 protein: CASSFPVPGQGSWETQYF. CDR3 coding DNA: TGTGCCAGCAGCTTTCCCGTTCCGGGACAGGGTTCTTGGGAGACCCAGTACTTC.

The chain uses TRBV20-1 and TRBJ1-1, with D maybe TRBD1 (5 bases). Trimming pared 0 bases from V and 5 bases from J, leaving 16 bases between. The CDR3 extends over 15 amino acids. CDR1 and CDR2 from the germline V gene are DFQATT and SNEGSKA (reference sequence). CDR3 loop: CSAREGDSWGTEAFF. CDR3 bases: TGCAGTGCTAGAGAGGGTGACAGCTGGGGGACTGAAGCTTTCTTT.

A few counts support this clonotype. The chain carries TRBV18 and TRBJ2-5, with 10 bases matching TRBD2. Trimming removed 4 bases from V and 5 bases from J; junction bases left unmatched: 4. Germline assignment: CDR1 KGHSH and CDR2 LQKENI. This CDR3 region has 14 residues. CDR3: CASSLGLAVETQYF. In nucleotides, the CDR3 is TGTGCCAGCTCACTCGGACTAGCGGTGGAGACCCAGTACTTC.